One and the same sample provided the 23 T cell receptor beta chains below, sequenced in a study of blood T cell repertoires in COVID-19. The data were produced by immunoSEQ multiplex PCR, yet TCRdb's version contains in-frame clones alone and is incomplete. Of some 300,000 clones in the sample, approximately 86% were seen once. The source material was PBMCs or T cells enriched from blood (not recorded which). Receptors were obtained from a woman under 40 who had recovered from COVID-19.

The chain carries TRBV27 and TRBJ2-1, with D perhaps matching TRBD2 (5 bases). Germline V gene data show CDR1 as MNHEY and CDR2 as SMNVEV (reference sequence). The CDR3 length is 12 residues. V shed 3 bases and J shed 8 bases, with 8 bases lying between them. The CDR3 spells CASSFWGDEQFF. The CDR3 DNA reads TGTGCCAGCAGTTTCTGGGGAGATGAGCAGTTCTTC.

In its sample, this clone was seen a few times. The V and J genes are TRBV6-5 and TRBJ1-1; D not certain. Per the germline V gene, CDR1 is MNHEY and CDR2 is SVGAGI. V lost 0 bases and J lost 5, with 10 bases in between. This CDR3 region has 14 residues. The CDR3 is CASSYSEGWTEAFF. CDR3 in DNA: TGTGCCAGCAGTTACTCGGAGGGTTGGACTGAAGCTTTCTTT.

The V call is TRBV2, the J call TRBJ2-1; 8 positions agree with TRBD1. J lost 8 bases, V lost 9 bases, and 6 bases had no gene match. The germline CDR1 and CDR2 sequences are SNHLY and FYNNEI. The CDR3 consists of 12 residues. CDR3 DNA: TGTGCCAGTAACAGGGGGGAGTATGAGCAGTTCTTC. Translating it yields CASNRGEYEQFF.

The chain links TRBV19 to TRBJ1-6, with unresolved D. Germline V gives CDR1 LNHDA, CDR2 SQIVND (reference sequence). The CDR3 length is 13 residues. The V end was cut by 5 bases, the J end by 9 bases, with 11 bases between. The CDR3: CASSAGHGSPLHF. The CDR3 coding sequence is TGTGCCAGTAGTGCGGGCCATGGTTCACCCCTCCACTTT.

The gene calls are TRBV11-3 and TRBJ1-2, with D tentatively TRBD1 (5 bases). The CDR3 consists of 16 residues. Trimming removed 5 bases from V and 2 bases from J, with 18 bases in between. The germline V gene encodes CDR1 SGHNT and CDR2 YENEEA. The CDR3 sequence is CASSPRKGQMNYGYTF. For the CDR3, the DNA is TGTGCCAGCAGCCCGAGAAAGGGGCAGATGAACTATGGCTACACCTTC.

This chain uses TRBV19 with TRBJ2-1; 8 bases are shared with TRBD2. With V trimmed by 4 bases and J by 1 base, 9 bases remained unmatched. Germline CDR1 and CDR2: LNHDA and SQIVND (reference sequence). The CDR3 is made up of 17 amino acids. The CDR3 DNA is TGTGCCAGTAGTAAGGCTAGCGGGTTTGAGTCCTACAATGAGCAGTTCTTC. As protein: CASSKASGFESYNEQFF.

This sequence joins TRBV5-1 and TRBJ2-7; D perhaps matches TRBD1 (5 bases). Germline V CDR1 and CDR2: SGHRS, YFSETQ. With 0 bases removed from V and 5 bases from J, the gap between germline ends came to 15 bases. This CDR3 comprises 15 residues. The CDR3 here is CASSLGKWGPDEQYF. The CDR3 nucleotides read TGCGCCAGCAGCTTGGGTAAATGGGGCCCGGACGAGCAGTACTTC.

In this sample, this clone turned up once. The V gene is TRBV5-1, the J gene TRBJ1-1, with 8 positions matching TRBD1. The CDR3 consists of 14 residues. CDR1 SGHRS and CDR2 YFSETQ come from the germline V gene. V lost 3 bases to trimming and J lost 4 bases; unmatched junction nucleotides: 5. In DNA form, the CDR3 reads TGCGCCAGCAGCTCCAATACAGGGGGCACTGAAGCTTTCTTT. Translating it yields CASSSNTGGTEAFF. The entire variable domain, with the rest obtained from reference TRBV5-1 and TRBJ1-1, is as follows: KAGVTQTPRYLIKTRGQQVTLSCSPISGHRSVSWYQQTPGQGLQFLFEYFSETQRNKGNFPGRFSGRQFSNSRSEMNVSTLELGDSALYLCASSSNTGGTEAFFGQGTRLTVV.

There are a few counts of this clone. The chain has TRBV6-5 and TRBJ2-2, with 11 nucleotides matching TRBD2. The J segment lost 4 bases and the V segment lost 0 bases, leaving 1 base of the junction unmatched. Germline V gene sequence: CDR1 MNHEY, CDR2 SVGAGI. The CDR3 is 16 amino acids. The CDR3 sequence is CASSYSTSGSTGELFF. The CDR3 region has the DNA TGTGCCAGCAGTTACTCAACTAGCGGGAGCACCGGGGAGCTGTTTTTT.

The CDR3 protein is CASSSRGLAGIEQFF. CDR3 DNA: TGCGCCAGCAGCTCCCGGGGACTAGCGGGGATTGAGCAGTTCTTC. V is TRBV5-1 and J is TRBJ2-1; 13 bases are a match to TRBD2. The CDR3 is 15 residues long. Germline V gene sequence: CDR1 SGHRS, CDR2 YFSETQ. V was pared by 3 bases and J by 9 bases, with 6 bases of the junction left unmatched.

The chain uses TRBV11-2 and TRBJ1-2; no definite D call. The germline V and J ends were trimmed by 5 bases and 4 bases, with 11 bases remaining between them. This CDR3 is built from 13 residues. Germline V gives CDR1 SGHAT, CDR2 FQNNGV. CDR3 loop: CASSPLVGYGYTF. The CDR3 region has the DNA TGTGCCAGCAGCCCCCTAGTAGGCTATGGCTACACCTTC.

The chain links TRBV5-3 to TRBJ1-5; no clear D gene. TRBV5-3 is an ORF, and what it does is uncertain. The CDR3 is made up of 14 amino acids. V was cut by 0 bases and J by 4 bases, with 8 bases left in between. The CDR3 reads CARSLVSGNQPQHF. The CDR3 DNA sequence: TGTGCCAGAAGCTTGGTGTCGGGGAATCAGCCCCAGCATTTT.

This rearrangement joins TRBV27 to TRBJ2-3; 8 bases align to TRBD2. The germline gives CDR1 MNHEY, CDR2 SMNVEV (reference sequence). Trimming at V came to 0 bases and at J to 6 bases, leaving 5 bases not matched to a gene. This CDR3 spans 15 amino acids. The DNA for the CDR3 is TGTGCCAGCAGTTTATCCCTCGGGAGGGCCGATACGCAGTATTTT. The encoded protein is CASSLSLGRADTQYF.

The chain links TRBV24-1 to TRBJ1-2; 8 bases align to TRBD1. Germline lookup yields CDR1 KGHDR and CDR2 SFDVKD. V trimming: 10 bases; J trimming: 5 bases; junction bases outside the gene matches: 5. The CDR3 totals 12 residues. CDR3 sequence (DNA): TGTGCCACTTGGGACAGGCATTATGGCTACACCTTC. Protein product: CATWDRHYGYTF.

The V gene is TRBV11-2, the J gene TRBJ2-5; 8 bases match TRBD2. The CDR3 has 17 residues. The V gene's germline CDR1 is SGHAT and CDR2 FQNNGV. V lost 0 bases, J lost 1 base, and 7 bases stayed unmatched. CDR3 protein: CASSLEIASGRQETQYF. CDR3 nucleotide sequence: TGTGCCAGCAGCTTAGAGATCGCTAGCGGGCGCCAAGAGACCCAGTACTTC.

This chain links TRBV29-1 with TRBJ2-7; 7 nucleotides line up with TRBD2. The V gene's germline CDR1 is SQVTM and CDR2 ANQGSEA. The CDR3 extends over 16 amino acids. Trimming cost V 1 base and J 2 bases; bases outside gene matches: 11. The CDR3 region has the DNA TGCAGCGTTGAAGTTTGGGACGGGACTACCCCCTACGAGCAGTACTTC. Residues: CSVEVWDGTTPYEQYF.

The chain carries TRBV27 and TRBJ2-7; the match to TRBD1 covers 7 bases. The V and J ends lost 5 bases and 3 bases, in that order; junction bases with no gene match: 13. This CDR3 contains 16 residues. Germline V gene data show CDR1 as MNHEY and CDR2 as SMNVEV (reference sequence). CDR3 residues: CASSPGRGQLYYEQYF. CDR3 in DNA: TGTGCCAGCAGTCCAGGCAGGGGACAGCTATACTACGAGCAGTACTTC.

CDR3 sequence (DNA): TGTGCCAGCAGCTTTGGGTCTAGCGGGGGATCCTACAATGAGCAGTTCTTC. Amino acid sequence: CASSFGSSGGSYNEQFF. V and J are TRBV11-3 and TRBJ2-1; 10 nucleotides match TRBD2. The germline CDR1 and CDR2 sequences are SGHNT and YENEEA. The CDR3 has 17 amino acids. V lost 3 bases, J lost 1 base, and 6 bases stayed unmatched. The full variable domain, its missing parts supplied by reference TRBV11-3 and TRBJ2-1, is EAGVVQSPRYKIIEKKQPVAFWCNPISGHNTLYWYLQNLGQGPELLIRYENEEAVDDSQLPKDRFSAERLKGVDSTLKIQPAELGDSAVYLCASSFGSSGGSYNEQFFGPGTRLTVL.

CDR3 bases: TGTGCCAGCAGTGAAACAGGGGGTCGGTACGAGCAGTACTTC. This gives the protein CASSETGGRYEQYF. This chain joins TRBV2 and TRBJ2-7; 8 nucleotides match TRBD1. With V trimmed by 2 bases and J by 4 bases, 4 bases remained unmatched. Germline values: CDR1 SNHLY, CDR2 FYNNEI. This CDR3 has 14 residues.

The CDR3 DNA reads TGTGCCAGTGCGCCCGAGACTGAAGCTTTCTTT. It specifies CASAPETEAFF. This rearrangement joins TRBV2 to TRBJ1-1; no reliable D call. The V gene's germline CDR1 is SNHLY and CDR2 FYNNEI. Trimming pared 9 bases from V and 5 bases from J, leaving 10 bases between. The CDR3 is 11 residues long.

A single count supports this clone. J is TRBJ1-2 and V is TRBV12-3 or TRBV12-4, with 7 bases fitting TRBD1. V dropped 7 bases and J dropped 7; count of bases not matched to a gene: 9. The CDR3 is 13 residues long. CDR3 in DNA: TGTGCCAGCACTCGGGACAGTCCTTTTGGCTACACCTTC. The encoded protein is CASTRDSPFGYTF.

The table lists this clone with a count of one. This chain uses TRBV14 with TRBJ1-2, with D maybe TRBD1 (5 bases). V shed 1 base and J shed 7 bases, with 10 bases lying between them. This CDR3 is 13 amino acids long. The germline V gene has CDR1 SGHDN and CDR2 FVKESK. The CDR3 nucleotides are TGTGCCAGCAGCCAAGCGGGCAGGGCTGGCTACACCTTC. Protein product: CASSQAGRAGYTF.

V gene TRBV18 combines with J gene TRBJ1-1; D possibly corresponds to TRBD1 (6 bases). Germline values: CDR1 KGHSH, CDR2 LQKENI. With 3 bases removed from V and 3 bases from J, the gap between germline ends came to 14 bases. CDR3 length equals 15 residues. CDR3 nucleotide sequence: TGTGCCAGCTCACCGGCGGGAGGGGGGGACACTGAAGCTTTCTTT. This sequence encodes CASSPAGGGDTEAFF.